This T cell receptor beta chain originates from a study of T cells after yellow fever vaccination. Broader study findings: Abundant contaminating clonotypes from the bulk population could appear in FACS-sorted repertoires.

Universal primer sites and UMIs were introduced during 5'RACE template-switching synthesis of TCR cDNA. MiXCR was run by TCRdb on the 5' RACE reads, yielding one entry per CDR3 protein. The sample holds about 120,000 distinct CDR3 sequences, nearly 15% seen once. On this clonotype: No antigen is known for it.

The CDR3 is made up of 16 amino acids. Germline-derived CDR1 and CDR2 are SGDLS and YYNGEE. The junction had 14 bases not matched to a gene; V was cut back by 5 bases and J by 7 bases. The J gene is TRBJ2-4, the V gene TRBV9, with TRBD1 identical over 8 bases. Sequences were derived from CD8+ T cells sorted from PBMCs, sampled 5 days after the yellow fever booster vaccination. The clonotype comes from a man aged 18 to 35 who received the YFV17D yellow fever vaccine. The CDR3 loop reads CASSPPGQAFGNIQYF. The DNA of the CDR3 is TGTGCCAGCAGTCCTCCGGGACAGGCTTTTGGGAACATTCAGTACTTC. The full variable domain, its missing parts supplied by reference TRBV9 and TRBJ2-4, is DSGVTQTPKHLITATGQRVTLRCSPRSGDLSVYWYQQSLDQGLQFLIQYYNGEERAKGNILERFSAQQFPDLHSELNLSSLELGDSALYFCASSPPGQAFGNIQYFGAGTRLSVL.